Presented here are 29 T cell receptor beta chains from one specimen sequenced in a study of blood T cell repertoires in COVID-19. TCRdb's table, derived via immunoSEQ multiplex PCR, lists solely in-frame clones and lacks some. This table has more than 130,000 clones, around nine tenths appearing once. The specimen sequenced was peripheral blood. These receptors were collected from a man aged 45-65 years with active or convalescent COVID-19.

Only a few counts were recorded for this clone. The chain combines TRBV9 with TRBJ2-2, with D uncertain. The CDR3 loop spans 13 amino acids. V was cut by 4 bases and J by 5 bases, with 9 bases left in between. Per germline, CDR1 SGDLS and CDR2 YYNGEE. The CDR3 protein is CASSLRLTGELFF. As DNA, the CDR3 is TGTGCCAGCAGCCTTCGTTTAACCGGGGAGCTGTTTTTT.

This clone was found a few times. This chain uses TRBV7-2 with TRBJ2-5; D is possibly TRBD2 (5 bases). Between the trimmed V and J ends, which lost 4 bases and 5 bases, there was a span of 17 bases. Germline loops: CDR1 SGHTA, CDR2 FQGNSA. The CDR3 totals 15 residues. CDR3 residues: CASSSRRVVGETQYF. As DNA, the CDR3 is TGTGCCAGCAGCTCCCGGCGGGTAGTCGGGGAGACCCAGTACTTC. The full variable domain, its missing parts supplied by reference TRBV7-2 and TRBJ2-5, is GAGVSQSPSNKVTEKGKDVELRCDPISGHTALYWYRQSLGQGLEFLIYFQGNSAPDKSGLPSDRFSAERTGGSVSTLTIQRTQQEDSAVYLCASSSRRVVGETQYFGPGTRLLVL.

This rearrangement joins TRBV6-5 to TRBJ2-7; tentatively, D is TRBD2 (5 bases). This CDR3 is built from 13 residues. Trimming pared 5 bases from V and 0 bases from J, leaving 8 bases between. CDR1 is MNHEY and CDR2 is SVGAGI in the germline V gene. In DNA, the CDR3 is TGTGCCAGCAGTAGACGGGACTCCTACGAGCAGTACTTC. Translating gives CASSRRDSYEQYF.

The chain recombines TRBV7-8 with TRBJ2-2; 13 nucleotides match TRBD2. V was clipped by 5 bases and J by 15 bases; unmatched bases: 21. The CDR3 runs 18 residues. CDR1 SGHVS and CDR2 FQNEAQ come from the germline V gene. CDR3 nucleotide sequence: TGTGCCAGCAGCCGAGGCCCGGTCCGGACTAGCGGGAGTTACAAGGTGTTTTTT. Translating it yields CASSRGPVRTSGSYKVFF.

This sequence joins TRBV19 and TRBJ1-5; 10 bases are shared with TRBD1. V was pared by 6 bases and J by 7 bases, with 9 bases of the junction left unmatched. Germline V gives CDR1 LNHDA, CDR2 SQIVND (reference sequence). The CDR3 spans 15 residues. The CDR3 here is CASSNRDRGIQPQHF. CDR3 DNA: TGTGCCAGTAGCAATCGGGACAGGGGTATCCAGCCCCAGCATTTT.

The chain combines TRBV19 with TRBJ1-2, with 11 bases fitting TRBD1. Germline-derived CDR1 and CDR2 are LNHDA and SQIVND (reference sequence). The J segment lost 2 bases and the V segment lost 5 bases, leaving 13 bases of the junction unmatched. This CDR3 spans 18 amino acids. This CDR3 is CASSSGVGQGGKNYGYTF. The CDR3 region has the DNA TGTGCCAGTAGTTCTGGAGTGGGACAGGGGGGTAAAAACTATGGCTACACCTTC.

V gene TRBV7-2 combines with J gene TRBJ2-7; 8 bases align to TRBD1. The CDR3 contains 15 residues. V shed 4 bases and J 3 bases; nucleotides not matched to a gene: 8. Looked up from germline, CDR1 is SGHTA and CDR2 is FQGNSA. This CDR3 reads CASSYQGQGVYEQYF. The CDR3 DNA is TGTGCCAGCAGCTACCAAGGACAGGGAGTCTACGAGCAGTACTTC.

The CDR3 DNA sequence: TGCGCCAGCAGCTTGCCGGGAGAAGAGACCCAGTACTTC. Protein product: CASSLPGEETQYF. This chain connects TRBV5-1 to TRBJ2-5; possible D gene TRBD2, 6 bases. V dropped 1 base and J dropped 3 bases, with 7 bases sitting between them. In germline, CDR1 is SGHRS, CDR2 YFSETQ. The CDR3 runs to 13 residues.

V gene TRBV9 combines with J gene TRBJ2-1; no reliable D call. CDR1 SGDLS and CDR2 YYNGEE come from the germline V gene. Trimming left V 0 bases short and J 4 bases short, with 8 bases between. The CDR3 sequence is 14 residues long. The CDR3 sequence is CASSVGGQYNEQFF. The CDR3 DNA is TGTGCCAGCAGCGTAGGCGGCCAATACAATGAGCAGTTCTTC.

The chain recombines TRBV6-2 or TRBV6-3 with TRBJ1-4, with D unclear. The CDR3 has 13 residues. Germline CDR1 and CDR2: MNHEY and SVGEGT. V was clipped by 1 base and J by 8 bases, with 8 bases between them. CDR3: CASSYYSREKLFF. DNA for the CDR3: TGTGCCAGCAGTTACTACAGCAGGGAAAAACTGTTTTTT.

V usage is TRBV15 and J usage is TRBJ2-2; weak D call: TRBD2 (5 bases). The V gene lost 1 base and the J gene lost 4 bases, with 16 bases spanning the gap. This CDR3 region has 17 residues. Germline CDR1 and CDR2: LNHNV and YYDKDF (reference sequence). Written as DNA, the CDR3 is TGTGCCACCAGCAGAGGAGATCTAGCTAAAGGCACCGGGGAGCTGTTTTTT. It encodes CATSRGDLAKGTGELFF. The full variable domain, rest sourced from reference TRBV15 and TRBJ2-2, is DAMVIQNPRYQVTQFGKPVTLSCSQTLNHNVMYWYQQKSSQAPKLLFHYYDKDFNNEADTPDNFQSRRPNTSFCFLDIRSPGLGDTAMYLCATSRGDLAKGTGELFFGEGSRLTVL.

The chain carries TRBV24-1 and TRBJ2-1; 10 positions agree with TRBD2. The J segment lost 4 bases and the V segment lost 3 bases, leaving 5 bases of the junction unmatched. The CDR3 is 16 amino acids. CDR1 KGHDR and CDR2 SFDVKD come from the germline V gene. The CDR3 DNA reads TGTGCCACCAGTGATCCCACAGCGGGGGGGTACAATGAGCAGTTCTTC. Residues: CATSDPTAGGYNEQFF.

V gene TRBV19 combines with J gene TRBJ2-7; D may be TRBD1 (6 bases). Deletions cut 4 bases from V and 6 bases from J, with 13 bases between. Germline CDR1 LNHDA, CDR2 SQIVND (reference sequence). The CDR3 is made up of 13 amino acids. This chain's CDR3 is CASSTQGKGEQYF. The CDR3 DNA reads as TGTGCCAGTAGTACCCAGGGGAAGGGCGAGCAGTACTTC.

The CDR3: CASSEGGTPTYEQYF. The CDR3 bases are TGTGCCAGCAGTGAGGGCGGGACGCCAACCTACGAGCAGTACTTC. This chain joins TRBV6-1 and TRBJ2-7, with a tentative D call TRBD2 (6 bases). Germline CDR1 is MNHNS and CDR2 is SASEGT. This CDR3 spans 15 amino acids. V lost 3 bases and J lost 2, with 14 bases in between.

This rearrangement joins TRBV6-5 to TRBJ1-1, with TRBD1 identical over 10 bases. Germline CDR1 is MNHEY and CDR2 is SVGAGI. The CDR3 runs to 12 residues. The ends lost 5 bases at V and 10 bases at J; junction bases unmatched: 4. The CDR3 loop is CASSLRDRGAFF. The DNA for the CDR3 is TGTGCCAGCAGTCTCCGGGACAGGGGAGCTTTCTTT.

V is TRBV29-1 and J is TRBJ2-1, with 7 bases aligning to TRBD1. CDR1 SQVTM and CDR2 ANQGSEA come from the germline V gene. Trimming removed 6 bases from V and 9 bases from J; junction bases left unmatched: 11. The CDR3 runs to 13 residues. CDR3 residues: CSVSGQHKLEQFF. CDR3 nucleotide sequence: TGCAGCGTCTCGGGACAGCACAAGCTTGAGCAGTTCTTC.

J is TRBJ2-2 and V is TRBV9, with 7 bases matching TRBD2. Germline CDR1 is SGDLS and CDR2 is YYNGEE. V shed 2 bases, J shed 0 bases, and the junction held 4 bases outside the gene matches. The CDR3 extends over 16 amino acids. DNA of the CDR3: TGTGCCAGCAGCGTCACTAGCGATTCGAACACCGGGGAGCTGTTTTTT. Translation gives CASSVTSDSNTGELFF.

V is TRBV5-1 and J is TRBJ1-2; D remains unclear. From germline, CDR1 is SGHRS and CDR2 YFSETQ. This CDR3 has 15 amino acids. Trimming stripped 0 bases from V and 7 bases from J, with 16 bases between. The CDR3 spells CASSLGAMGPSGYTF. The CDR3 DNA reads TGCGCCAGCAGCTTGGGGGCCATGGGCCCCTCTGGCTACACCTTC. The full variable domain, its missing parts supplied by reference TRBV5-1 and TRBJ1-2, is KAGVTQTPRYLIKTRGQQVTLSCSPISGHRSVSWYQQTPGQGLQFLFEYFSETQRNKGNFPGRFSGRQFSNSRSEMNVSTLELGDSALYLCASSLGAMGPSGYTFGSGTRLTVV.

The chain recombines TRBV19 with TRBJ1-1; unclear D gene. Germline V gives CDR1 LNHDA, CDR2 SQIVND (reference sequence). The germline V and J ends were trimmed by 1 base and 4 bases, with 13 bases remaining between them. This CDR3 region has 15 residues. CDR3 region: CASSIGRVAFTEAFF. The CDR3 nucleotides are TGTGCCAGTAGTATAGGCCGGGTCGCCTTCACTGAAGCTTTCTTT.

This sequence joins TRBV6-5 and TRBJ1-1; 11 positions match TRBD1. The CDR3 totals 14 residues. In germline, CDR1 is MNHEY, CDR2 SVGAGI. Trimming removed 6 bases from V and 10 bases from J; junction bases left unmatched: 10. The CDR3 sequence: CASSPTRGQGGAFF. In nucleotides, the CDR3 is TGTGCCAGCAGCCCAACCCGGGGACAGGGGGGAGCTTTCTTT.

A remark on this clone: This same CDR3 is encoded by further DNA sequences in the sample. The chain carries TRBV5-1 and TRBJ2-7, with D possibly TRBD2 on 6 matching bases. This CDR3 spans 14 amino acids. CDR1 is SGHRS, CDR2 YFSETQ, per germline. V was cut by 0 bases and J by 1 base, with 8 bases left in between. CDR3 DNA sequence: TGCGCCAGCAGCTTGGGGGACTCTTCCTACGAGCAGTACTTC. Its protein product is CASSLGDSSYEQYF.

The chain combines TRBV11-3 with TRBJ2-7, with a tentative D call TRBD1 (5 bases). Germline loops: CDR1 SGHNT, CDR2 YENEEA. V was cut by 4 bases and J by 6 bases, with 13 bases left in between. The CDR3 totals 13 residues. The DNA for the CDR3 is TGTGCCAGCAGCTCTGACAGTTTCGCCGAGCAGTACTTC. Translation: CASSSDSFAEQYF.

A few counts support this clone. The V call is TRBV10-1, the J call TRBJ2-2, with D hard to call. The V gene's germline CDR1 is WNHNN and CDR2 SYGVQD (reference sequence). The CDR3 consists of 14 residues. Trimming pared 6 bases from V and 5 bases from J, leaving 13 bases between. The CDR3 coding sequence is TGCGCCAGCAGGGCAGGAAGGAATACCGGGGAGCTGTTTTTT. Residues: CASRAGRNTGELFF.

The chain employs TRBV5-1 and TRBJ2-1, with 8 bases matching TRBD2. The CDR3 spans 16 residues. Germline V gene sequence: CDR1 SGHRS, CDR2 YFSETQ. V gave up 0 bases and J gave up 1 base; unmatched junction bases: 3. CDR3 nucleotide sequence: TGCGCCAGCAGCTTGGTTAGCGGGACATCCTACAATGAGCAGTTCTTC. Translating gives CASSLVSGTSYNEQFF.

This chain connects TRBV6-6 to TRBJ2-7; D ambiguous. Germline assignment: CDR1 MNHNY and CDR2 SVGAGI (reference sequence). The CDR3 is 14 amino acids. V lost 5 bases, J lost 0 bases, and 11 bases lay in between. CDR3 DNA: TGTGCCAGCAGTCAACAGACCGGCTCCTACGAGCAGTACTTC. This encodes CASSQQTGSYEQYF.

The chain links TRBV28 to TRBJ1-4; D perhaps matches TRBD1 (5 bases). The CDR3 is 13 amino acids. The V end was cut by 5 bases, the J end by 8 bases, with 12 bases between. Per the germline V gene, CDR1 is MDHEN and CDR2 is SYDVKM. This CDR3 is CASSTGTEEKLFF. CDR3 nucleotide sequence: TGTGCCAGCAGTACCGGGACTGAAGAAAAACTGTTTTTT.

The genes are TRBV7-3 and TRBJ2-1, with D perhaps matching TRBD1 (6 bases). V was clipped by 5 bases and J by 5 bases, with 13 bases between them. CDR1 and CDR2 from the germline V gene are SGHTA and FQGTGA. The CDR3 has 14 residues. This chain's CDR3 is CASSTQGQHNEQFF. CDR3 DNA: TGTGCCAGCAGCACGCAGGGGCAGCACAATGAGCAGTTCTTC. Full variable domain (rest looked up from reference TRBV7-3 and TRBJ2-1): GAGVSQTPSNKVTEKGKYVELRCDPISGHTALYWYRQSLGQGPEFLIYFQGTGAADDSGLPNDRFFAVRPEGSVSTLKIQRTERGDSAVYLCASSTQGQHNEQFFGPGTRLTVL.

The chain employs TRBV7-9 and TRBJ2-1; 8 positions agree with TRBD2. V shed 3 bases and J 9 bases; nucleotides not matched to a gene: 16. Germline V lookup: CDR1 SEHNR, CDR2 FQNEAQ (reference sequence). The CDR3 is 17 residues long. The CDR3 region has the DNA TGTGCCAGCAGCTTCGCCGCCAAGCGGGAGAGCGAACGTGAGCAGTTCTTC. This encodes CASSFAAKRESEREQFF.

The chain has TRBV4-1 and TRBJ1-5; D gene uncertain. Germline V gene data show CDR1 as MGHRA and CDR2 as YSYEKL. There are 16 residues in the CDR3. V lost 0 bases and J lost 4, with 13 bases in between. CDR3 DNA sequence: TGCGCCAGCAGCCAAGACGGAGGTCGTATTAATCAGCCCCAGCATTTT. It yields the protein CASSQDGGRINQPQHF.